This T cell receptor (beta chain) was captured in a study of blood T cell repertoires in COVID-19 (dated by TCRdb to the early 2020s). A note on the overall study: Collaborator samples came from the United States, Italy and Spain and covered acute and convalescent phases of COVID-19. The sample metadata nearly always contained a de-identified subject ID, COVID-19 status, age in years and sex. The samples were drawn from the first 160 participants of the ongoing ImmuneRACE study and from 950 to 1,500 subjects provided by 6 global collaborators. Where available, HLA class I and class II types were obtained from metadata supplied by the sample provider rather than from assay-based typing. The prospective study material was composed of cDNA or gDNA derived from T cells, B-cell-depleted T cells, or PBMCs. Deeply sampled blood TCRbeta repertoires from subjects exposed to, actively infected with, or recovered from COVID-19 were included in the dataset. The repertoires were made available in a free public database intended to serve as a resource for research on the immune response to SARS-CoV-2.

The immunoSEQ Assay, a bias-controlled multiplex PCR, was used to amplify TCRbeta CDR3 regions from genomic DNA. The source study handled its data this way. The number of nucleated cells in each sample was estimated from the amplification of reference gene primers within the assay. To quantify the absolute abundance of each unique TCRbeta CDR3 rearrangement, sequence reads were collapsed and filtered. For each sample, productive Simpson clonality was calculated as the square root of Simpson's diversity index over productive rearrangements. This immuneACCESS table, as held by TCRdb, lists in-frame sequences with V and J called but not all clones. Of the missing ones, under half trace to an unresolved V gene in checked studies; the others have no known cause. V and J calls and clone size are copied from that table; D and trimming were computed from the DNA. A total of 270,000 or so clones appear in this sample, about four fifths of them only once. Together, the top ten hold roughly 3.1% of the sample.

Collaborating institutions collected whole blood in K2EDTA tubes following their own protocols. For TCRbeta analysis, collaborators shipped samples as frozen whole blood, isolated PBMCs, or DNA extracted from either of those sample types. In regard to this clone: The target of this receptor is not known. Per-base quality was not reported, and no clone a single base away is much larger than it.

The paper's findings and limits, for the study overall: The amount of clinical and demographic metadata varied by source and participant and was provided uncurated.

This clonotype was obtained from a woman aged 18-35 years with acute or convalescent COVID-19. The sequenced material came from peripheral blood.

The sequenced DNA is TGTGCCACCCGGACAGGGGGTCGGGCTGAAGCTTTCTTT. Its translation is CATRTGGRAEAFF. In this chain, TRBV19 is recombined with TRBJ1-1; 10 central nucleotides agree with TRBD1. CDR1 and CDR2 are read off the germline V gene (reference sequence) as LNHDA and SQIVND. Its CDR3 holds 13 amino acids, cysteine through phenylalanine. Only the CDR3 region is kept as DNA, spanning 39 bases read in frame from base 1. The germline V and J ends show losses of 10 bases and 6 bases respectively, and no gene match explains 8 bases of the junction.